A single sample gave rise to the 7 T cell receptor beta chains below, sequenced in a study of shared clonotypes between healthy human individuals. Sequencing was performed with immunoSEQ multiplex PCR; in TCRdb, only in-frame clones are kept and a portion is missing. The sample holds approximately 810,000 clones; nearly 95% are singletons and the top ten take about 25%. The naive CD8 population came from CD45RO-negative cells selected for CCR7, without terminally differentiated effector memory CD45RA+ cells. Sequencing used naive CD8+ T cells sorted from blood. All receptors derive from a man aged 25-45 years in good health.

V is TRBV7-3 and J is TRBJ2-7; D possibly corresponds to TRBD1 (5 bases). CDR1 and CDR2 from the germline V gene are SGHTA and FQGTGA. Trimming pared 3 bases from V and 0 bases from J, leaving 12 bases between. The CDR3 sequence is 15 residues long. CDR3 in DNA: TGTGCCAGCAGCTTGGGTATGGGGCCCTCCTACGAGCAGTACTTC. Its protein product is CASSLGMGPSYEQYF.

This rearrangement joins TRBV7-8 to TRBJ2-7; D gene ambiguous. Per germline, CDR1 SGHVS and CDR2 FQNEAQ. V was clipped by 7 bases and J by 3 bases, with 19 bases between them. The CDR3 length is 15 residues. The CDR3 is CASTGGPSDNYEQYF. For the CDR3, the DNA is TGTGCCAGCACCGGCGGACCGAGTGATAACTACGAGCAGTACTTC.

This clone was counted a single time. This chain uses TRBV4-1 with TRBJ2-1, with D perhaps assigned TRBD1 or TRBD2 (7 bases each). This CDR3 is built from 17 residues. Germline CDR1 and CDR2: MGHRA and YSYEKL. V was trimmed by 1 base and J by 8 bases, leaving 21 bases between them. The chain's CDR3 is CASSQGNRPAGGDEQFF. Written as DNA, the CDR3 is TGCGCCAGCAGCCAAGGGAATCGACCAGCAGGGGGGGATGAGCAGTTCTTC.

This rearrangement joins TRBV11-2 to TRBJ2-1; the match to TRBD2 covers 13 bases. With V trimmed by 0 bases and J by 9 bases, 2 bases remained unmatched. Germline CDR1 SGHAT, CDR2 FQNNGV. The length of the CDR3 is 15 residues. The CDR3 protein is CASSLDRLAGGEQFF. The CDR3 DNA reads TGTGCCAGCAGCTTAGATCGACTAGCGGGAGGTGAGCAGTTCTTC.

The chain couples TRBV6-1 to TRBJ2-2; 11 nucleotides align to TRBD2. J gave up 6 bases and V 5 bases, and 5 bases lay outside the gene matches. Germline V gene data show CDR1 as MNHNS and CDR2 as SASEGT. The length of the CDR3 is 15 residues. The CDR3 spells CASSLSGRAPGELFF. In DNA form, the CDR3 reads TGTGCCAGCAGTCTTAGCGGGAGGGCCCCCGGGGAGCTGTTTTTT.

Comment on this clone: Other nucleotide sequences from this sample produce the same CDR3. The chain combines TRBV9 with TRBJ2-7, with D perhaps given as TRBD1 or TRBD2 (6 bases each). This CDR3 region has 14 residues. Germline CDR1 reads SGDLS; CDR2 reads YYNGEE. The V and J ends lost 0 bases and 4 bases respectively, with 11 bases between them. CDR3 amino acids: CASSVGGGTYEQYF. CDR3 in DNA: TGTGCCAGCAGCGTAGGAGGGGGGACTTACGAGCAGTACTTC.

The J gene is TRBJ2-1, the V gene TRBV9; a possible D gene is TRBD2 (6 bases). The CDR3 runs 16 residues. Germline-derived CDR1 and CDR2 are SGDLS and YYNGEE. V was pared by 5 bases and J by 8 bases, with 23 bases between. CDR3 nucleotide sequence: TGTGCCAGCAGTGAGTTAGAGGACTACCAAGGGGATGAGCAGTTCTTC. It codes for CASSELEDYQGDEQFF.